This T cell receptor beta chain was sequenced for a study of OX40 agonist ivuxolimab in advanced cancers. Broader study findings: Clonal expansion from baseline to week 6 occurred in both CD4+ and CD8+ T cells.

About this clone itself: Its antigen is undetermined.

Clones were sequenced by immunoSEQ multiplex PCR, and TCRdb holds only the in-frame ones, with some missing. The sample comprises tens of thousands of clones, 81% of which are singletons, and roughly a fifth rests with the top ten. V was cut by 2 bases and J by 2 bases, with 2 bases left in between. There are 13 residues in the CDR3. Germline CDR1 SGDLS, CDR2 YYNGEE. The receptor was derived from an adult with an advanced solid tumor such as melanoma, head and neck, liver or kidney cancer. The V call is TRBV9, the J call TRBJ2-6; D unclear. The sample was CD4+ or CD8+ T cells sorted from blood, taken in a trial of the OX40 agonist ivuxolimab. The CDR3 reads CASSVPGANVLTF. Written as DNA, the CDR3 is TGTGCCAGCAGCGTCCCTGGGGCCAACGTCCTGACTTTC.